Below are 20 T cell receptor beta chains sequenced from a single sample in a study of blood T cell repertoires in COVID-19. The method was immunoSEQ multiplex PCR; TCRdb's version includes in-frame clones alone and lacks a portion of them. The sample contains approximately 76,000 clones, approximately 83% of which appear only once. What was sequenced was peripheral blood. The source of these receptors is an older woman with acute or convalescent COVID-19.

The genes are TRBV5-1 and TRBJ1-3, with D perhaps matching TRBD1 (6 bases). The germline V gene encodes CDR1 SGHRS and CDR2 YFSETQ. V was clipped by 5 bases and J by 0 bases, with 15 bases between them. The CDR3 totals 16 residues. CDR3 sequence: CASRPGAAFSGNTIYF. The CDR3 DNA is TGCGCCAGCAGACCAGGGGCCGCCTTCTCTGGAAACACCATATATTTT.

This rearrangement joins TRBV19 to TRBJ2-2; TRBD1 aligns across 7 bases. The CDR3 loop spans 14 amino acids. Germline V gene lookup returns CDR1 LNHDA and CDR2 SQIVND (reference sequence). Losses at the gene ends were 7 bases for V and 6 bases for J; bases not matched to a gene: 8. This CDR3 reads CASIEQGSAGELFF. The CDR3 DNA follows: TGTGCCAGTATAGAACAGGGGTCCGCCGGGGAGCTGTTTTTT.

This clone was found a few times. J is TRBJ1-5 and V is TRBV20-1; 12 bases align to TRBD1. Trimming took 3 bases from V and 7 from J; bases not matched to a gene: 10. CDR1 and CDR2 (germline): DFQATT, SNEGSKA (reference sequence). The CDR3 has 16 residues. CDR3 sequence (DNA): TGCAGTGCTAGTCTCCGGGACAGGGGGCCTACCCAGCCCCAGCATTTT. This gives the protein CSASLRDRGPTQPQHF.

The rearrangement uses TRBV9 and TRBJ2-1, with 9 bases fitting TRBD2. Germline loops: CDR1 SGDLS, CDR2 YYNGEE. The V gene end was trimmed by 0 bases and the J gene end by 5 bases; junction bases not matched to a gene: 3. The CDR3 extends over 15 amino acids. For the CDR3, the DNA is TGTGCCAGCAGCGTAGAGGGGACTAGCAACAATGAGCAGTTCTTC. It translates to CASSVEGTSNNEQFF.

The chain joins TRBV6-5 to TRBJ1-2, with 8 bases identical to TRBD1. The CDR3 length is 15 residues. The V gene's germline CDR1 is MNHEY and CDR2 SVGAGI. V lost 2 bases to trimming and J lost 7 bases; unmatched junction nucleotides: 9. CDR3 residues: CASSYGLGQGAGYTF. In DNA form, the CDR3 reads TGTGCCAGCAGTTACGGCCTTGGACAGGGAGCTGGCTACACCTTC.

This clone was counted a single time. This chain connects TRBV3-1 (or the pseudogene TRBV3-2) to TRBJ1-4, with TRBD1 as a possible D gene (5 bases). V lost 3 bases and J 8 bases, leaving 13 bases between the germline ends. The CDR3 sequence is 14 residues long. Germline CDR1 LGHDT, CDR2 YNNKEL (reference sequence). The CDR3 DNA is TGTGCCAGCAGCCAGTTCAGGGAGGAGGAAAAACTGTTTTTT. Amino acid sequence: CASSQFREEEKLFF.

The rearrangement uses TRBV5-1 and TRBJ1-1, with 7 positions matching TRBD1. CDR1 and CDR2 (germline): SGHRS, YFSETQ. V gave up 5 bases and J gave up 0 bases; unmatched junction bases: 10. CDR3 length: 16 amino acids. The CDR3 loop is CASRDRPRSMNTEAFF. In DNA, the CDR3 is TGCGCCAGCAGGGACAGGCCAAGGAGCATGAACACTGAAGCTTTCTTT. Based on the CDR3 plus reference TRBV5-1 and TRBJ1-1, the full variable domain is KAGVTQTPRYLIKTRGQQVTLSCSPISGHRSVSWYQQTPGQGLQFLFEYFSETQRNKGNFPGRFSGRQFSNSRSEMNVSTLELGDSALYLCASRDRPRSMNTEAFFGQGTRLTVV.

V usage is TRBV2 and J usage is TRBJ2-7; D possibly corresponds to TRBD1 (5 bases). The CDR3 sequence is 12 residues long. Germline values: CDR1 SNHLY, CDR2 FYNNEI. V was clipped by 5 bases and J by 3 bases, with 8 bases between them. CDR3 amino acids: CASSLGDYEQYF. In DNA form, the CDR3 reads TGTGCCAGCAGTTTAGGGGACTACGAGCAGTACTTC.

V gene TRBV5-5 combines with J gene TRBJ2-3; D remains ambiguous. The CDR3 length is 15 residues. V lost 0 bases to trimming and J lost 0 bases, with 8 bases between them. Germline V gene lookup returns CDR1 SGHKS and CDR2 YYEKEE (reference sequence). The CDR3 sequence is CASSLAPTSTDTQYF. In DNA, the CDR3 is TGTGCCAGCAGCTTGGCACCGACTAGCACAGATACGCAGTATTTT.

The J gene is TRBJ1-3, the V gene TRBV9, with D hard to call. Germline CDR1 and CDR2: SGDLS and YYNGEE. The CDR3 loop spans 13 amino acids. The V gene lost 4 bases and the J gene lost 4 bases, with 9 bases spanning the gap. CDR3 coding DNA: TGTGCCAGCAGCCCTAGACCGGGAAACACCATATATTTT. It codes for CASSPRPGNTIYF.

J is TRBJ1-4 and V is TRBV7-5; TRBD1 is taken as the D call from the table, unchecked against the DNA. TRBV7-5 is given as a pseudogene. The CDR3 sequence is 13 residues long. For the CDR3, the DNA is TGTGTAAACAGGCCATCAACTAATGAAAAACTGTTTTTT. It codes for CVNRPSTNEKLFF.

The chain uses TRBV5-8 and TRBJ1-5, with D unresolved. The CDR3 length is 15 residues. With 5 bases removed from V and 3 bases from J, the gap between germline ends came to 15 bases. The germline V gene has CDR1 SGHTS and CDR2 YDEGEE. This CDR3 reads CASRGAGSDNQPQHF. The CDR3 DNA reads as TGTGCCAGCAGAGGAGCGGGGTCCGACAATCAGCCCCAGCATTTT.

The J gene is TRBJ2-4, the V gene TRBV18; 7 bases map to TRBD1. Looked up from germline, CDR1 is KGHSH and CDR2 is LQKENI. The V segment lost 4 bases and the J segment 0 bases; nucleotides outside the gene matches: 3. There are 15 residues in the CDR3. CDR3 nucleotide sequence: TGTGCCAGCTCACTGGGACAGCTAGCCAAAAACATTCAGTACTTC. Amino acid sequence: CASSLGQLAKNIQYF.

The chain uses TRBV6-5 and TRBJ1-2; TRBD1 is a possible D gene (6 bases). The CDR3 has 12 amino acids. CDR1 and CDR2 (germline): MNHEY, SVGAGI. The V end was cut by 7 bases, the J end by 1 base, with 7 bases between. CDR3: CASTGVNYGYTF. The CDR3 coding sequence is TGTGCCAGCACAGGGGTTAACTATGGCTACACCTTC.

V is TRBV19 and J is TRBJ1-6, with a weak D call TRBD1 (6 bases). Trimming removed 6 bases at V and 2 bases at J, with 14 bases between. The V gene's germline CDR1 is LNHDA and CDR2 SQIVND (reference sequence). The CDR3 has 16 residues. In nucleotides, the CDR3 is TGTGCCAGTAGGAAAGACAGGAAACCCTATAATTCACCCCTCCACTTT. This sequence encodes CASRKDRKPYNSPLHF.

The V and J genes are TRBV5-1 and TRBJ2-5; 7 bases agree with TRBD1. V gave up 5 bases and J gave up 6 bases; unmatched junction bases: 7. This CDR3 has 13 residues. CDR1 and CDR2 (germline): SGHRS, YFSETQ. CDR3 amino acids: CASRLDRVKTQYF. DNA for the CDR3: TGCGCCAGCAGACTTGACAGGGTTAAGACCCAGTACTTC.

The chain is built from TRBV5-6 and TRBJ1-6; tentative D call: TRBD1 (5 bases). Trimming took 0 bases from V and 10 from J, leaving 14 bases between them. This CDR3 has 15 residues. Germline V gives CDR1 SGHDT, CDR2 YYEEEE. CDR3 residues: CASSLGDREWSPLHF. The CDR3 region has the DNA TGTGCCAGCAGCTTGGGAGACAGAGAATGGTCACCCCTCCACTTT. Based on the CDR3 plus reference TRBV5-6 and TRBJ1-6, the full variable domain is DAGVTQSPTHLIKTRGQQVTLRCSPKSGHDTVSWYQQALGQGPQFIFQYYEEEERQRGNFPDRFSGHQFPNYSSELNVNALLLGDSALYLCASSLGDREWSPLHFGNGTRLTVT.

This chain links TRBV2 with TRBJ1-1; the match to TRBD1 covers 9 bases. The germline gives CDR1 SNHLY, CDR2 FYNNEI. The V gene end was trimmed by 8 bases and the J gene end by 5 bases; junction bases not matched to a gene: 6. This CDR3 is 13 amino acids long. CDR3 amino acids: CASQGQGRTEAFF. In DNA form, the CDR3 reads TGTGCCAGCCAGGGACAGGGTAGGACTGAAGCTTTCTTT.

In its sample, this clone ranks as medium-sized. The gene calls are TRBV6-1 and TRBJ1-3; no firm D call. The germline V and J ends were trimmed by 3 bases and 3 bases, with 9 bases remaining between them. The CDR3 runs 14 residues. Germline V CDR1 and CDR2: MNHNS, SASEGT. CDR3 sequence (DNA): TGTGCCAGCAGTGACGGGGTTAGTGGAAACACCATATATTTT. As protein: CASSDGVSGNTIYF.

This clone was seen a few times. The chain recombines TRBV12-5 with TRBJ1-2; D gene uncertain. The CDR3 length is 19 residues. The V gene lost 2 bases and the J gene lost 0 bases, with 22 bases spanning the gap. Germline CDR1 reads LGHNT; CDR2 reads FRNRAP. The chain's CDR3 is CASGLTRVREAITNYGYTF. CDR3 in DNA: TGTGCTAGTGGTTTGACCCGAGTTAGGGAGGCGATTACTAACTATGGCTACACCTTC.